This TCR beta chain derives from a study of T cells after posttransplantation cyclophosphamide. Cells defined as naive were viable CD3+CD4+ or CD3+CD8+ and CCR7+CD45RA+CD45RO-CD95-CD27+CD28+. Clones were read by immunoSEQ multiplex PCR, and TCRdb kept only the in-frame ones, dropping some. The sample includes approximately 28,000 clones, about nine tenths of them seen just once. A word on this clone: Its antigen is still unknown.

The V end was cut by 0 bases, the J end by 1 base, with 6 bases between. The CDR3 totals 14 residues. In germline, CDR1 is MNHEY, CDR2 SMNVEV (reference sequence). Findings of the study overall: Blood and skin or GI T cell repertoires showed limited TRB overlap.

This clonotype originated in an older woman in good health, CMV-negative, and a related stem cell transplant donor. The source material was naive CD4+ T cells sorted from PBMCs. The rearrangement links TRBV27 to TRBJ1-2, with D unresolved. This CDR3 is CASSLSLYNYGYTF. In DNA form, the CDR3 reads TGTGCCAGCAGTTTATCCCTATATAACTATGGCTACACCTTC.